This is a list of T cell receptor beta chains from one sample in a study of cytomegalovirus exposure and HLA in healthy donors. Libraries were prepared by immunoSEQ multiplex PCR; TCRdb keeps only in-frame clonotypes and omits some of them. The data contain about 130,000 clones, approximately 89% of them singletons. Sequencing used PBMCs. Receptors originate from a woman in her 30s in good health and CMV-seropositive. The CDR3 runs from the conserved cysteine through the conserved F or W. A D gene is named only where the DNA matches it firmly. Not all rows give a size; the values are once, few, many and, for expanded clones, a class.

CAISSRDSYEQYF TGTGCCATCAGTTCGCGGGACTCCTACGAGCAGTACTTC once NA TRBJ2-7 TRBV10-3
CASNQGSTDTQYF TGCGCCAGCAACCAGGGTAGCACAGATACGCAGTATTTT NA NA TRBJ2-3 TRBV5-1
CASSGTEAEETQYF TGTGCCAGCAGCGGGACAGAAGCTGAAGAGACCCAGTACTTC NA TRBD1 TRBJ2-5 TRBV5-6
CASSFLAGDTIYF TGTGCCAGCAGCTTTTTAGCTGGAGACACCATATATTTT NA NA TRBJ1-3 TRBV7-9
CASSVGSSSQAFF TGTGCCAGCAGTGTAGGGAGTAGTTCCCAAGCTTTCTTT NA NA TRBJ1-1 TRBV2
CASSRTGTYEQYF TGCGCCAGCAGCCGGACAGGCACCTACGAGCAGTACTTC once TRBD1 TRBJ2-7 TRBV5-1
CASSEAGYQPQHF TGTGCCAGCAGTGAAGCCGGGTATCAGCCCCAGCATTTT NA NA TRBJ1-5 TRBV2
CASSPGSSYEQYF TGTGCCAGCTCACCAGGGAGCTCCTACGAGCAGTACTTC few NA TRBJ2-7 TRBV18
CAIPGQGGLNYGYTF TGTGCCATTCCGGGACAGGGGGGCCTTAACTATGGCTACACCTTC NA TRBD1 TRBJ1-2 TRBV28
CASSSPGLIREKLFF TGTGCCAGCAGTAGTCCAGGGCTAATACGGGAAAAACTGTTTTTT NA NA TRBJ1-4 TRBV28
CASSRGQGSNQPQHF TGTGCCAGTAGTAGGGGACAGGGAAGCAATCAGCCCCAGCATTTT NA TRBD1 TRBJ1-5 TRBV19
CSVESLRGQETQYF TGCAGCGTTGAATCCCTCAGGGGGCAAGAGACCCAGTACTTC NA TRBD1 TRBJ2-5 TRBV29-1
CASSGEAAVSQPQHF TGTGCCAGCTCAGGTGAGGCGGCGGTAAGTCAGCCCCAGCATTTT NA NA TRBJ1-5 TRBV18
CSAGEDHYGYTF TGCAGCGCCGGGGAGGATCACTATGGCTACACCTTC NA NA TRBJ1-2 TRBV29-1
CASSFLTNEQFF TGTGCCAGCAGCTTCCTAACCAATGAGCAGTTCTTC NA NA TRBJ2-1 TRBV7-9
CASSAGQGPYEQYF TGCGCCAGCAGCGCCGGACAGGGTCCCTACGAGCAGTACTTC few TRBD1 TRBJ2-7 TRBV5-1
CASSLVGVTGGFGYTF TGTGCCAGCAGTTTAGTCGGTGTGACAGGGGGCTTTGGCTACACCTTC NA TRBD1 TRBJ1-2 TRBV27
CASSLVGISYEQYF TGTGCCAGCAGCTTAGTCGGGATTTCCTACGAGCAGTACTTC NA NA TRBJ2-7 TRBV5-8
CASSIPRQASRYGYTF TGTGCCAGTAGTATCCCTCGACAGGCGAGCCGCTATGGCTACACCTTC NA NA TRBJ1-2 TRBV19
CASSDASGKVQYF TGTGCCAGCAGTGACGCGTCGGGGAAAGTTCAGTACTTC NA NA TRBJ2-4 TRBV7-2
CASSQAGVGNTIYF TGCGCCAGCAGCCAAGCAGGGGTTGGAAACACCATATATTTT NA NA TRBJ1-3 TRBV4-1
CASSFTGGGYGYTF TGTGCCAGCAGTTTTACAGGAGGAGGGTATGGCTACACCTTC NA NA TRBJ1-2 TRBV28
CASSFSYEQYF TGTGCCAGCAGTTTTAGCTACGAGCAGTACTTC NA NA TRBJ2-7 TRBV28